The rows below give T cell receptor beta chains drawn from one sample of a study of CD8+ T cells in alopecia areata. TCRdb's table, derived via immunoSEQ multiplex PCR, lists solely in-frame clones and lacks some. The sample has 150,000 to 200,000 clones; approximately 70% are singletons. The sample was CD8+ T cells sorted from blood, taken at week 0. These receptors originate from a human donor with alopecia areata. CDR3s include the opening cysteine and the closing phenylalanine or tryptophan. A D gene is named only where the DNA matches it firmly. Clone size is stated in some rows and not others, as once, few, many or a class when expanded.

d_call j_call clone_size v_call cdr3_nt cdr3_aa
. TRBJ1-2 . TRBV11-2 TGTGCCAGCAGCCTGACCGGACACTATGGCTACACCTTC CASSLTGHYGYTF
. TRBJ1-1 few TRBV10-3 TGTGCCATCAGTGATTGGGGTGAGGTCACTGAAGCTTTCTTT CAISDWGEVTEAFF
. TRBJ1-1 . TRBV30 TGTGCCTGGGACGCCATCACGGGGGCTTTCTTT CAWDAITGAFF
. TRBJ1-2 few TRBV6-5 TGTGCCAGCAGTTACTCCCCCTCGCCTATTGATGGCTACACCTTC CASSYSPSPIDGYTF
. TRBJ1-1 . TRBV11-1 TGTGCCAGCAGCTTAGGCCCCCTCCCTGGGGGTATGAACACTGAAGCTTTCTTT CASSLGPLPGGMNTEAFF
. TRBJ1-1 . TRBV6-5 TGTGCCACACAGCTTCAGAATGAAGCTTTCTTT CATQLQNEAFF
. TRBJ1-5 once TRBV30 TGTGCCTGGAGTACGGCAGACTTACAGCCCCAGCATTTT CAWSTADLQPQHF
TRBD1 TRBJ1-2 . TRBV29-1 TGCAGCGTTGCCGGGACAGGGGATGGCTACACCTTC CSVAGTGDGYTF
. TRBJ1-2 . TRBV29-1 TGCAGCGTTTCTCGGGGCTACACCTTC CSVSRGYTF
. TRBJ2-5 . TRBV10-1 TGCGCCAGCAGTGAGGACGGAGCCGAGACCCAGTACTTC CASSEDGAETQYF
. TRBJ1-2 . TRBV10-3 TGTGCCATCACCACCGACAGTAACTATGGCTACACCTTC CAITTDSNYGYTF
. TRBJ2-7 . TRBV5-1 TGCGCCAGCAGCCTGGTGGCAGGAGCCACCTACGAGCAGTACTTC CASSLVAGATYEQYF
. TRBJ1-1 . TRBV4-2 TGTGCCAGCAGCCAAGAGTCTCTGGTCGGAGGGACTGAAGCTTTCTTT CASSQESLVGGTEAFF
TRBD2 TRBJ2-5 . TRBV10-2 TGCGCCAGCAGGGAGGGTAGCGGGGGAATCCAAGAGACCCAGTACTTC CASREGSGGIQETQYF
. TRBJ1-1 once TRBV5-1 TGCGCCAGCAGACAGAACACTGAAGCTTTCTTT CASRQNTEAFF
TRBD1 TRBJ2-5 . TRBV9 TGTGCCAGCAGCGGGGGGACAGGAGTCCAAGAGACCCAGTACTTC CASSGGTGVQETQYF
. TRBJ2-7 . TRBV19 TGTGCCAGTAGTATAGGCTACGAGCAGTACTTC CASSIGYEQYF
TRBD1 TRBJ1-5 . TRBV9 TGTGCCAGCAGCCCAGGGGGATGGGTCAATCAGCCCCAGCATTTT CASSPGGWVNQPQHF
. TRBJ1-5 . TRBV2 TGTGCCAGCAGTGATACGGGGACCGCAAGCAATCAGCCCCAGCATTTT CASSDTGTASNQPQHF
TRBD2 TRBJ2-7 . TRBV4-2 TGTGCCAGCAGCCTCACCGGGGGGGATGACTACGAGCAGTACTTC CASSLTGGDDYEQYF
. TRBJ2-5 . TRBV13 TGTGCCAGCAGCTCTGGACAGTCCACCCTCCAAGAGACCCAGTACTTC CASSSGQSTLQETQYF
. TRBJ2-7 few TRBV5-6 TGTGCCAGCAGCCCGGGGAGGTCCTACGAGCAGTACTTC CASSPGRSYEQYF
TRBD1 TRBJ1-5 . TRBV30 TGTGCCTGGACGCCTCGACAGGGTACATTCGGCAATCAGCCCCAGCATTTT CAWTPRQGTFGNQPQHF
TRBD1 TRBJ1-2 . TRBV30 TGTGCCTGGAGTGTAGACAGGGATGGCTACACCTTC CAWSVDRDGYTF
TRBD1 TRBJ1-1 . TRBV7-9 TGTGCAAGCCGGGACAGGGGTTTAGCGGACACTGAAGCTTTCTTT CASRDRGLADTEAFF
. TRBJ2-1 . TRBV19 TGTGCCAGTAGTAGGTTAGTAGCCGGCAATGAGCAGTTCTTC CASSRLVAGNEQFF
. TRBJ1-5 . TRBV6-6 TGTGCCATAGGGGGGGATAGTAATCAGCCCCAGCATTTT CAIGGDSNQPQHF
. TRBJ1-2 . TRBV12-5 TGTGCTAGTGGTACATCAGGTGGCTACACCTTC CASGTSGGYTF
. TRBJ2-5 few TRBV15 TGTGCCACCAGCAGAGATCTAAGCCCTCGGACCCAGTACTTC CATSRDLSPRTQYF
. TRBJ1-2 . TRBV7-2 TGTGCCAGCAGTCTAACAGGGTCCTATGGCTACACCTTC CASSLTGSYGYTF
TRBD1 TRBJ2-7 few TRBV27 TGTGCCAGCACCCTAAGGGGGGGACAGGGGGCCCCGATATCTCCGATCGAGCAGTACTTC CASTLRGGQGAPISPIEQYF
. TRBJ2-5 . TRBV5-6 TGTGCCAGCAGCTGGGGCTCACCGGGACAAGAAGAGACCCAGTACTTC CASSWGSPGQEETQYF
TRBD1 TRBJ1-5 . TRBV2 TGTGCCAGCAGAATAAATGGACAGGTAACCCAGCCCCAGCATTTT CASRINGQVTQPQHF
TRBD1 TRBJ1-5 . TRBV6-5 TGTGCCAGCAGGTCTTCCGGGACAGGGGACCAGCCCCAGCATTTT CASRSSGTGDQPQHF
TRBD2 TRBJ2-3 . TRBV27 TGTGCCAGCAGAGATCTCCCGCGGGGGGGCCTCTGGGATACGCAGTATTTT CASRDLPRGGLWDTQYF
. TRBJ2-7 . TRBV15 TGTGCCACCAGCGAGAGACTGTCTTACGAGCAGTACTTC CATSERLSYEQYF
. TRBJ1-6 many TRBV27 TGTGCCAGCAGTTCGTCGGGCGGCGCGTATAATTCACCCCTCCACTTT CASSSSGGAYNSPLHF
. TRBJ1-1 . TRBV5-6 TGTGCCAGCAGCTTGACGCGAGGGACTGAAGCTTTCTTT CASSLTRGTEAFF
TRBD1 TRBJ2-2 . TRBV15 TGTGCCACCAGCCGTCCACCCGGGACAGGGTACGGGGAGCTGTTTTTT CATSRPPGTGYGELFF
TRBD1 TRBJ2-7 . TRBV5-6 TGTGCCAGCAGCCCGGGACAGGGGGCGGGATACGAGCAGTACTTC CASSPGQGAGYEQYF
. TRBJ2-1 . TRBV6-6 TGTGCCAGCGGCAGGGGGGGAAGCTCCTACAATGAGCAGTTCTTC CASGRGGSSYNEQFF
TRBD1 TRBJ2-7 . TRBV29-1 TGCAGCGTTGAAGAGAGACAGGGCCGTGACTACGAGCAGTACTTC CSVEERQGRDYEQYF
. TRBJ2-7 . TRBV6-5 TGTGCCAGCAGTTCAACCTCCGGGACTGACCTCGAGCAGTACTTC CASSSTSGTDLEQYF